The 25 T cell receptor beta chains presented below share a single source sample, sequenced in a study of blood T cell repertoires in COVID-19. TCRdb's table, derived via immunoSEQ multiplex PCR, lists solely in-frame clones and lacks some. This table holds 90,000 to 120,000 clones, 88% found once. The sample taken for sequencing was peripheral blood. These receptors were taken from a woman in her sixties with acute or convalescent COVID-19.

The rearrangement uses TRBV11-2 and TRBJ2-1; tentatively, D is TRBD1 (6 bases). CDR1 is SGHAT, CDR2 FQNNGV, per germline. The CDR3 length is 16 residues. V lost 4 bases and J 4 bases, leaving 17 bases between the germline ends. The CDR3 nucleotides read TGTGCCAGCAGCTCTCTTTTGGGGGCTACATACAATGAGCAGTTCTTC. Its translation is CASSSLLGATYNEQFF. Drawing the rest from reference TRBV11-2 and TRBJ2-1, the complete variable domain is EAGVAQSPRYKIIEKRQSVAFWCNPISGHATLYWYQQILGQGPKLLIQFQNNGVVDDSQLPKDRFSAERLKGVDSTLKIQPAKLEDSAVYLCASSSLLGATYNEQFFGPGTRLTVL.

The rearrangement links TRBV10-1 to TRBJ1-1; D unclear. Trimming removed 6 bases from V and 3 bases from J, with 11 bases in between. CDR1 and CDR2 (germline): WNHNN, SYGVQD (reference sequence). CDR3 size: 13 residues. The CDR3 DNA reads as TGCGCCAGCAGGAAGACTCATGACACTGAAGCTTTCTTT. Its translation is CASRKTHDTEAFF.

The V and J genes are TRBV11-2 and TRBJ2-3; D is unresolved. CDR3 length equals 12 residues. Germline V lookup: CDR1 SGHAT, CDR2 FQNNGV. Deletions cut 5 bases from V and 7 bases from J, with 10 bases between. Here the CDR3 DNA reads TGTGCCAGCAGCCCCTCGCTACATACGCAGTATTTT. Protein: CASSPSLHTQYF.

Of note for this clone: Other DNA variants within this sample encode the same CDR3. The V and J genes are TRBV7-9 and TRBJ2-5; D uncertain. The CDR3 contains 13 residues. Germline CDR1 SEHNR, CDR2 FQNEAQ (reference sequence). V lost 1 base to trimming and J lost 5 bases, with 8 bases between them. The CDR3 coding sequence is TGTGCCAGCAGCTTAGGAGGTTTGGAGACCCAGTACTTC. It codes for CASSLGGLETQYF.

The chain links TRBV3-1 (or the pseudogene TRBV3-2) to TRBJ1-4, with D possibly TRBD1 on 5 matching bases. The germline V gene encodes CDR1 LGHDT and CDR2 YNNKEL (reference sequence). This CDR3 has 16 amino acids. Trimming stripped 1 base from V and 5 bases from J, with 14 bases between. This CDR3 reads CASSQGGGVVNEKLFF. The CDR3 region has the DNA TGTGCCAGCAGCCAAGGCGGGGGGGTCGTGAATGAAAAACTGTTTTTT.

The CDR3 nucleotides read TGTGCCAGCAGCTCGTTCCAGGGGTATGAGCAGTTCTTC. Its translation: CASSSFQGYEQFF. The chain is built from TRBV7-3 and TRBJ2-1; D is possibly TRBD1 (6 bases). Germline V gene lookup returns CDR1 SGHTA and CDR2 FQGTGA. The CDR3 extends over 13 amino acids. Trimming took 4 bases from V and 8 from J, leaving 12 bases between them.

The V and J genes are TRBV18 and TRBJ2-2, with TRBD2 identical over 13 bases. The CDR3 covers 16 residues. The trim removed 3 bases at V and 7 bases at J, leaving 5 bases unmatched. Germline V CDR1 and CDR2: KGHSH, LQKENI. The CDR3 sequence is CASSPGLAGADGELFF. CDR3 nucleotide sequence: TGTGCCAGCTCACCCGGACTAGCGGGAGCCGACGGGGAGCTGTTTTTT.

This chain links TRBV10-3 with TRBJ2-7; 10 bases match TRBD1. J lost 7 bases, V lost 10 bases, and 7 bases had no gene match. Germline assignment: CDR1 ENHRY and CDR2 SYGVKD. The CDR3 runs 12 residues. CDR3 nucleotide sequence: TGTGCCAGGCGGGACAGGGGTAGGGAGCAGTACGTC. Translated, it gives CARRDRGREQYV.

DNA of the CDR3: TGTGCCAGCAGCCCCCGGGGGTCAGCGGGGAACACCGGGGAGCTGTTTTTT. This translates into CASSPRGSAGNTGELFF. The chain recombines TRBV9 with TRBJ2-2; the D gene is possibly TRBD2 (6 bases). Trimming removed 4 bases from V and 1 base from J, with 17 bases in between. The CDR3 has 17 residues. CDR1 is SGDLS, CDR2 YYNGEE, per germline.

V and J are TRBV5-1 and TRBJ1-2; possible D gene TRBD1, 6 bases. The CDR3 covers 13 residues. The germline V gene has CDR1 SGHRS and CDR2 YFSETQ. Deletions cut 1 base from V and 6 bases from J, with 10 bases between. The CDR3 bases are TGCGCCAGCAGCTTGCCCGGGACAAATGGCTACACCTTC. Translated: CASSLPGTNGYTF.

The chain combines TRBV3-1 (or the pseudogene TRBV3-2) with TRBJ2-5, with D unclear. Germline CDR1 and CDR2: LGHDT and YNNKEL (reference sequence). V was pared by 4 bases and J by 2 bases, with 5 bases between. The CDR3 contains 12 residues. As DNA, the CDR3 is TGTGCCAGCAGCCTACTTCAAGAGACCCAGTACTTC. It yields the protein CASSLLQETQYF.

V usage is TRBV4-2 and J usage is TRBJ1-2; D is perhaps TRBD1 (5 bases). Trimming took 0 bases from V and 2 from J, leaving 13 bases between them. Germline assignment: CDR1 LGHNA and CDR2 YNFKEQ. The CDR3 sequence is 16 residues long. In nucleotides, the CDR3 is TGTGCCAGCAGCCAAGATGGCGGCAGGGCGAACTATGGCTACACCTTC. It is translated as CASSQDGGRANYGYTF.

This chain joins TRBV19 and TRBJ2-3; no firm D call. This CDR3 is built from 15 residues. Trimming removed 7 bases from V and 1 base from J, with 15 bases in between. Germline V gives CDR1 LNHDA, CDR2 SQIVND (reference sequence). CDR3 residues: CASKSLSARTDTQYF. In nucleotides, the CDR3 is TGTGCCAGTAAGTCCTTGAGCGCTCGCACAGATACGCAGTATTTT.

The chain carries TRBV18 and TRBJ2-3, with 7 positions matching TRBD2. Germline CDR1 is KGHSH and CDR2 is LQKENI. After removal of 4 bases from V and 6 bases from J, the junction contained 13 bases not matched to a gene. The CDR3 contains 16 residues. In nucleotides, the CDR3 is TGTGCCAGCTCACAAACGACTAGCTTTATCTCCGATACGCAGTATTTT. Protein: CASSQTTSFISDTQYF.

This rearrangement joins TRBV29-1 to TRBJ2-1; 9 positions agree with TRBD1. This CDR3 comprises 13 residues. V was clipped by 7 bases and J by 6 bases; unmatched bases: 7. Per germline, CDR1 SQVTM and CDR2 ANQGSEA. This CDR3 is CSAHRDRVNEQFF. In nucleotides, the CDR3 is TGCAGCGCCCACCGGGACAGGGTCAATGAGCAGTTCTTC.

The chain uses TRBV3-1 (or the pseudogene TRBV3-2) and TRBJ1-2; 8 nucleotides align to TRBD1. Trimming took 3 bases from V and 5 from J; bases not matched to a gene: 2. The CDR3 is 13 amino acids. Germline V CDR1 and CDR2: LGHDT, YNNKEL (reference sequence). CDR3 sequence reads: CASSQGQVYGYTF. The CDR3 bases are TGTGCCAGCAGCCAGGGACAGGTTTATGGCTACACCTTC.

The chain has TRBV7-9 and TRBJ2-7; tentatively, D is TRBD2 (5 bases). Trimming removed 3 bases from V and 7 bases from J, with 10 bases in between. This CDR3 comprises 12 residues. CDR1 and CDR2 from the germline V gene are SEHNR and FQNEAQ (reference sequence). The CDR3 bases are TGTGCCAGCAGCTTGGACTCAGCAGAGCAGTACGTC. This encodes CASSLDSAEQYV.

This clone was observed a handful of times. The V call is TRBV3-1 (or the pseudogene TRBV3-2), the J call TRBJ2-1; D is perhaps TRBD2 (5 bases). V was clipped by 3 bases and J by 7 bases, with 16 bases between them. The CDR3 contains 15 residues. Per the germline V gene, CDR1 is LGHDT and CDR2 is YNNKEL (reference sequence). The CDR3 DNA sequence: TGTGCCAGCAGCCAGCGCCTAGCCACGCCGAATGAGCAGTTCTTC. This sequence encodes CASSQRLATPNEQFF.

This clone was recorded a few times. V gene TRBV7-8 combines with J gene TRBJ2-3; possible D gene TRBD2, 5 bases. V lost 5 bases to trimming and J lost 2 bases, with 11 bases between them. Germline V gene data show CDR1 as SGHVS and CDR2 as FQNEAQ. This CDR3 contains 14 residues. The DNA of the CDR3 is TGTGCCAGCAGCGCCAGACTATTCACAGATACGCAGTATTTT. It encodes CASSARLFTDTQYF.

The chain's CDR3 is CASSPMGGRFGNTIYF. The CDR3 nucleotides read TGTGCCAGCAGCCCAATGGGGGGGAGATTTGGAAACACCATATATTTT. The chain combines TRBV28 with TRBJ1-3; tentative D call: TRBD1 (5 bases). The CDR3 sequence is 16 residues long. Between the trimmed V and J ends, which lost 6 bases and 3 bases, there was a span of 18 bases. In germline, CDR1 is MDHEN, CDR2 SYDVKM.

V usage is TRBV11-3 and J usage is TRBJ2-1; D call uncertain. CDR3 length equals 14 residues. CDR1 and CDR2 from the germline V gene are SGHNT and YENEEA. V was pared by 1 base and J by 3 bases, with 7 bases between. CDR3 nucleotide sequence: TGTGCCAGCAGCTTAGGCGGAGACTACAATGAGCAGTTCTTC. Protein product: CASSLGGDYNEQFF.

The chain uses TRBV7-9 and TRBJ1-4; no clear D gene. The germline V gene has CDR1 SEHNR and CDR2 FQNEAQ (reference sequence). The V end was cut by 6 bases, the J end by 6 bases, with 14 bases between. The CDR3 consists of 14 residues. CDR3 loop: CASSHPRRDEKLFF. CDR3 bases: TGTGCCAGCAGTCACCCTCGGAGGGATGAAAAACTGTTTTTT.

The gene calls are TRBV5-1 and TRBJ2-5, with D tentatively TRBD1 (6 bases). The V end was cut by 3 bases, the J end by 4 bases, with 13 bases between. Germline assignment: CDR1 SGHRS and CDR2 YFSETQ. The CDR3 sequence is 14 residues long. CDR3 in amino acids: CASSWADSTETQYF. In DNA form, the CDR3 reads TGCGCCAGCAGCTGGGCGGACAGTACAGAGACCCAGTACTTC.

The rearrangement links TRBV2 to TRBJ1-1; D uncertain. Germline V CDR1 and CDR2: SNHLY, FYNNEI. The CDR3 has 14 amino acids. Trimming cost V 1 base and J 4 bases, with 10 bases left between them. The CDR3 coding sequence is TGTGCCAGCAGTGAAGGCCGACGGGTCACTGAAGCTTTCTTT. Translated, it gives CASSEGRRVTEAFF. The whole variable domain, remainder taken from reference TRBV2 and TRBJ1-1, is EPEVTQTPSHQVTQMGQEVILRCVPISNHLYFYWYRQILGQKVEFLVSFYNNEISEKSEIFDDQFSVERPDGSNFTLKIRSTKLEDSAMYFCASSEGRRVTEAFFGQGTRLTVV.

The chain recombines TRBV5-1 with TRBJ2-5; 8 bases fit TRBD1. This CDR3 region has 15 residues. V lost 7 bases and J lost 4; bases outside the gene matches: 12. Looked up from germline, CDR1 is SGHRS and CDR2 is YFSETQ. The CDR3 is CASRGGRGLIETQYF. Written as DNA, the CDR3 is TGCGCCAGCCGCGGCGGCAGGGGGCTTATAGAGACCCAGTACTTC. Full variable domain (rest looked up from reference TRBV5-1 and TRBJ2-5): KAGVTQTPRYLIKTRGQQVTLSCSPISGHRSVSWYQQTPGQGLQFLFEYFSETQRNKGNFPGRFSGRQFSNSRSEMNVSTLELGDSALYLCASRGGRGLIETQYFGPGTRLLVL.